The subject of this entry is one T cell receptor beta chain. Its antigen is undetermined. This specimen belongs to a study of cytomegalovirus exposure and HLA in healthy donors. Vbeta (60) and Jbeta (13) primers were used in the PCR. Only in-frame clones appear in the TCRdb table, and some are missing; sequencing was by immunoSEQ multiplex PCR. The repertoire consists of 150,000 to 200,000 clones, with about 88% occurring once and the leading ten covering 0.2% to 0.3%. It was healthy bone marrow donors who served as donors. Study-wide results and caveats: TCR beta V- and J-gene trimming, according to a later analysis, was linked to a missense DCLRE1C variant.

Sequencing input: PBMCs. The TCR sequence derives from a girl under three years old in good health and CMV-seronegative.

The CDR3 DNA reads TGTGCCTGGAGTATAAACCCGGCAGATACGCAGTATTTT. Protein: CAWSINPADTQYF. The genes are TRBV30 and TRBJ2-3; D is undetermined. Trimming pared 2 bases from V and 4 bases from J, leaving 10 bases between. This CDR3 is 13 amino acids long. In germline, CDR1 is GTSNPN, CDR2 SVGIG (reference sequence).